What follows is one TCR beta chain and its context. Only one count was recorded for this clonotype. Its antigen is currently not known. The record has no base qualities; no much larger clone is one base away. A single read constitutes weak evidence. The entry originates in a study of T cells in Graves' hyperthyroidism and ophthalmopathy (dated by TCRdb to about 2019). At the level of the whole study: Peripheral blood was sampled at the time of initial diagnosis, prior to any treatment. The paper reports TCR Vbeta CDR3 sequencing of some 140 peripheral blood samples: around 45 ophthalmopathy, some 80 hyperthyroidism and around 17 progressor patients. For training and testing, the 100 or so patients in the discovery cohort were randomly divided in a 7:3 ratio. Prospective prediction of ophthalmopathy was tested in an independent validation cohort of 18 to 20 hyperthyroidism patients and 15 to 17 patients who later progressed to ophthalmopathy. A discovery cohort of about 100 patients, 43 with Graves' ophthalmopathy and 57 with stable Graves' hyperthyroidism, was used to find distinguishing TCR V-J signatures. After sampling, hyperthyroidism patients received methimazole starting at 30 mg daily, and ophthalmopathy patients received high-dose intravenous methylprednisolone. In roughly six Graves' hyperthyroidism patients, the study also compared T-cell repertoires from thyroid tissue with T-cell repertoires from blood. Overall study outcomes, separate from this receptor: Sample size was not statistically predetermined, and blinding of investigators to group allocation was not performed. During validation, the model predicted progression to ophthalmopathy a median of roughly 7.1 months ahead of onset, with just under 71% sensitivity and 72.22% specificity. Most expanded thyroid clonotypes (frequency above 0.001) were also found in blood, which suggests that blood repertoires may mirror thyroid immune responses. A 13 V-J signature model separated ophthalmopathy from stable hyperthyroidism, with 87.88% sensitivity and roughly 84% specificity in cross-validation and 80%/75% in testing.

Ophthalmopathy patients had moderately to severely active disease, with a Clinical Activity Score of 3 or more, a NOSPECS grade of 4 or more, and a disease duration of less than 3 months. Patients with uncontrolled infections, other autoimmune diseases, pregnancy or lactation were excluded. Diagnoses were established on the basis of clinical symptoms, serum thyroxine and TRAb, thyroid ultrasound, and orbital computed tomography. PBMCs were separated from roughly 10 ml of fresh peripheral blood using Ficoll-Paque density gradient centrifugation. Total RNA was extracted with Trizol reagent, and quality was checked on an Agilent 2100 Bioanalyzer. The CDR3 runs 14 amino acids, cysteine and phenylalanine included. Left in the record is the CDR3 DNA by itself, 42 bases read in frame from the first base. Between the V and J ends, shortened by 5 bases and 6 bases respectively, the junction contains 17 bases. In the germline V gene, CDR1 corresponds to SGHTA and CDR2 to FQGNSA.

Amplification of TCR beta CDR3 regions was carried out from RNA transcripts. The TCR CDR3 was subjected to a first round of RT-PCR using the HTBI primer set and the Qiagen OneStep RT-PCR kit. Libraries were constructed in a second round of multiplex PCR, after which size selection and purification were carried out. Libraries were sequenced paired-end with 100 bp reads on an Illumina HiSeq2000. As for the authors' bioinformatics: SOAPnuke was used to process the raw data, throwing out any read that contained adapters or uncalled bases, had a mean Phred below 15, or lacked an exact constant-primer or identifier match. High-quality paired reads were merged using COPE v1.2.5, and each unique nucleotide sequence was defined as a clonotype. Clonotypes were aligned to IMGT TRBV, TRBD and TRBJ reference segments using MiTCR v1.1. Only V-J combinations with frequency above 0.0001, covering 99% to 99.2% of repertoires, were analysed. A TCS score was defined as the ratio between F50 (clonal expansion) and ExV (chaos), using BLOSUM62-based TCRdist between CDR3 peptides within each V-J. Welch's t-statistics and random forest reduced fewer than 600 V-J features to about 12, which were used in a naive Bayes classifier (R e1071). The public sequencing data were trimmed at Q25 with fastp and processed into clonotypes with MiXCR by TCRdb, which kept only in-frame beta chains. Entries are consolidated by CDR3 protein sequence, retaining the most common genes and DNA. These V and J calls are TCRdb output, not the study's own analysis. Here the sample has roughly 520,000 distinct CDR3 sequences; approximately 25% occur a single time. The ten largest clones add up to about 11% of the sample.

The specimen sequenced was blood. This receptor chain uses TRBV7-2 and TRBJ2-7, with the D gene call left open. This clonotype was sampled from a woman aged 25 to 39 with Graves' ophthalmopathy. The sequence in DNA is TGTGCCAGCAGCCTCGGGTTGGGGTCGGGCGAGCAGTACTTC. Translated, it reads CASSLGLGSGEQYF.